These 17 T cell receptor beta chains share one sample of origin, sequenced in a study of CD8 T cells in ankylosing spondylitis. TCRdb recomputed calls from the 5' RACE reads with MiXCR, one row per CDR3 protein. The sample lists approximately 250,000 distinct CDR3 sequences, roughly 32% occurring once. The sample was blood, either unsorted or a sorted T cell fraction (not recorded which). The receptors stem from a male donor with ankylosing spondylitis or in good health (not recorded which).

This clonotype came up many times. V and J are TRBV7-2 and TRBJ2-3; TRBD2 matches 7 bases. This CDR3 has 17 amino acids. Germline lookup yields CDR1 SGHTA and CDR2 FQGNSA. Losses at the gene ends were 1 base for V and 0 bases for J; bases not matched to a gene: 7. This chain's CDR3 is CASSLGGGITSTDTQYF. CDR3 nucleotides: TGTGCCAGCAGCTTAGGCGGGGGAATCACTAGCACAGATACGCAGTATTTT.

This clonotype was seen more than once but under ten times. V usage is TRBV27 and J usage is TRBJ1-1; TRBD1 matches at 7 bases. Unmatched junction bases numbered 15, after V lost 4 bases and J lost 7 bases. Germline V gives CDR1 MNHEY, CDR2 SMNVEV (reference sequence). This CDR3 is built from 16 residues. In DNA, the CDR3 is TGTGCCAGCAGTTCCGACAGGGCCGTCGAGTGGAGTGAAGCTTTCTTT. Amino acids: CASSSDRAVEWSEAFF.

This clonotype has a single count. The rearrangement uses TRBV4-1 and TRBJ1-3, with a possible D match to TRBD1 (6 bases). The V gene lost 3 bases and the J gene lost 4 bases, with 10 bases spanning the gap. Germline V CDR1 and CDR2: MGHRA, YSYEKL. CDR3 length: 14 amino acids. CDR3 region: CASSQAGEGNTIYF. The CDR3 nucleotides are TGCGCCAGCAGCCAGGCAGGGGAGGGAAACACCATATATTTT.

The V call is TRBV12-3 or TRBV12-4, the J call TRBJ1-4, with 9 positions matching TRBD1. Losses at the gene ends were 6 bases for V and 6 bases for J; bases not matched to a gene: 5. This CDR3 comprises 14 residues. Here the CDR3 reads CASRLTGGDEKLFF. CDR3 DNA sequence: TGTGCCAGCAGACTCACAGGGGGCGATGAAAAACTGTTTTTT.

The chain carries TRBV15 and TRBJ2-1; D perhaps matches TRBD1 (5 bases). The V and J ends lost 5 bases and 6 bases respectively, with 8 bases between them. The length of the CDR3 is 12 residues. Germline CDR1 LNHNV, CDR2 YYDKDF (reference sequence). CDR3 nucleotide sequence: TGTGCCACCAGCCCTCAGGGCAATGAGCAGTTCTTC. Residues: CATSPQGNEQFF.

The J gene is TRBJ1-5, the V gene TRBV27; 9 bases map to TRBD1. The J segment lost 5 bases and the V segment lost 8 bases, leaving 7 bases of the junction unmatched. CDR1 and CDR2 from the germline V gene are MNHEY and SMNVEV (reference sequence). The CDR3 loop spans 14 amino acids. CDR3 region: CASALQGADQPQHF. Here the CDR3 DNA reads TGTGCCAGCGCCCTACAGGGGGCGGATCAGCCCCAGCATTTT.

The chain uses TRBV5-6 and TRBJ2-2; 7 bases are shared with TRBD2. CDR1 SGHDT and CDR2 YYEEEE come from the germline V gene. The CDR3 consists of 20 residues. V dropped 6 bases and J dropped 3; count of bases not matched to a gene: 23. CDR3 in DNA: TGTGCCAGCACTGATACCAAAGACCGCCCGGAAGGGAGGGACACCGGGGAGCTGTTTTTT. Protein product: CASTDTKDRPEGRDTGELFF. The full variable domain, with the rest looked up from reference TRBV5-6 and TRBJ2-2, is DAGVTQSPTHLIKTRGQQVTLRCSPKSGHDTVSWYQQALGQGPQFIFQYYEEEERQRGNFPDRFSGHQFPNYSSELNVNALLLGDSALYLCASTDTKDRPEGRDTGELFFGEGSRLTVL.

The chain combines TRBV5-1 with TRBJ2-1; D is ambiguous. V was clipped by 1 base and J by 6 bases, with 2 bases between them. The CDR3 totals 11 residues. From germline, CDR1 is SGHRS and CDR2 YFSETQ. For the CDR3, the DNA is TGCGCCAGCAGCTTGTTCAATGAGCAGTTCTTC. Its translation: CASSLFNEQFF.

This clonotype was recorded a few times. In nucleotides, the CDR3 is TGTGCCAGCAGTTTAACCCTCTTCAGGCGTGAAGCTTTCTTT. Protein: CASSLTLFRREAFF. V usage is TRBV12-3 or TRBV12-4 and J usage is TRBJ1-1; D remains unclear. The CDR3 contains 14 residues. V gave up 2 bases and J gave up 7 bases, with 14 bases separating them.

This chain connects TRBV6-1 to TRBJ1-5, with 8 bases matching TRBD1. The V and J ends lost 6 bases and 4 bases, in that order; junction bases with no gene match: 5. The CDR3 is 14 amino acids. CDR1 and CDR2 (germline): MNHNS, SASEGT. CDR3 amino acids: CASRLRQGNQPQHF. In DNA, the CDR3 is TGTGCCAGCAGGCTCCGACAGGGGAATCAGCCCCAGCATTTT.

This clonotype was found a few times. This sequence joins TRBV20-1 and TRBJ2-7; 9 nucleotides line up with TRBD1. Germline V lookup: CDR1 DFQATT, CDR2 SNEGSKA (reference sequence). This CDR3 has 14 residues. This chain's CDR3 is CSTQRPGQGYEQYF. For the CDR3, the DNA is TGCAGCACCCAACGACCGGGACAGGGCTACGAGCAGTACTTC.

This clonotype has only a few counts. The V gene is TRBV6-5, the J gene TRBJ2-3; the match to TRBD1 covers 7 bases. CDR1 is MNHEY, CDR2 SVGAGI, per germline. CDR3 length: 15 residues. V was pared by 2 bases and J by 0 bases, with 2 bases of the junction left unmatched. Written as DNA, the CDR3 is TGTGCCAGCAGTTACACAGGGGCTAGCACAGATACGCAGTATTTT. Translation gives CASSYTGASTDTQYF.

The rearrangement joins TRBV7-2 to TRBJ2-1; D gene uncertain. Germline V gene lookup returns CDR1 SGHTA and CDR2 FQGNSA. V was cut by 1 base and J by 6 bases, with 1 base left in between. CDR3 length equals 11 residues. This CDR3 is CASSLVNEQFF. The CDR3 nucleotides are TGTGCCAGCAGCTTAGTCAATGAGCAGTTCTTC. Together with reference TRBV7-2 and TRBJ2-1, the CDR3 gives the full variable domain: GAGVSQSPSNKVTEKGKDVELRCDPISGHTALYWYRQSLGQGLEFLIYFQGNSAPDKSGLPSDRFSAERTGGSVSTLTIQRTQQEDSAVYLCASSLVNEQFFGPGTRLTVL.

This clonotype was observed a few times. The V and J genes are TRBV7-8 and TRBJ2-2, with D perhaps matching TRBD1 (6 bases). The CDR3 is made up of 15 amino acids. CDR1 and CDR2 from the germline V gene are SGHVS and FQNEAQ. V was pared by 2 bases and J by 3 bases, with 10 bases between. The CDR3 region is CASSLYRADTGELFF. Here the CDR3 DNA reads TGTGCCAGCAGCTTATACAGGGCGGACACCGGGGAGCTGTTTTTT.

This sequence joins TRBV18 and TRBJ1-2; D perhaps matches TRBD1 (6 bases). The CDR3 is made up of 15 amino acids. Trimming took 0 bases from V and 2 from J, leaving 10 bases between them. Germline V gene data show CDR1 as KGHSH and CDR2 as LQKENI. The DNA for the CDR3 is TGTGCCAGCTCACCACCGATCCAGGGGAACTATGGCTACACCTTC. It specifies CASSPPIQGNYGYTF.

The chain links TRBV20-1 to TRBJ1-1; D unclear. Trimming cost V 4 bases and J 0 bases, with 12 bases left between them. Germline assignment: CDR1 DFQATT and CDR2 SNEGSKA (reference sequence). CDR3 length: 14 amino acids. The CDR3 protein is CSAKPQSMNTEAFF. DNA for the CDR3: TGCAGTGCTAAGCCACAGAGTATGAACACTGAAGCTTTCTTT.

The V call is TRBV27, the J call TRBJ1-5, with a weak D call TRBD1 (6 bases). Trimming took off 6 bases at V and 9 bases at J, with 12 bases between the two ends. The CDR3 is 12 residues long. CDR1 is MNHEY, CDR2 SMNVEV, per germline (reference sequence). The CDR3 loop reads CASRTGIAPQHF. CDR3 sequence (DNA): TGTGCCAGCAGGACAGGTATTGCGCCCCAGCATTTT.